The rows below give T cell receptor beta chains drawn from one sample of a study of beta chain features in type 1 diabetes. Produced via immunoSEQ multiplex PCR; TCRdb's table is partial and in-frame only. Here the sample spans approximately 170,000 clones, about 9.8% being singletons. Sequencing used central memory CD4+ T cells from blood. The origin of the receptors is a woman between 18 and 29 years old in good health. Each CDR3 is given with its conserved first and last residue. Each record gives: J gene, D gene, clone size, V gene, CDR3 protein, CDR3 DNA. D genes are given only for firm matches. Only some rows state a clone size, as once, few, many or a class for expanded clones.

>TRBJ1-1|-|-|TRBV2
CASGGTRTEAFF
TGTGCCAGCGGCGGGACTCGGACTGAAGCTTTCTTT
>TRBJ2-7|TRBD1|-|TRBV11-2
CASSLGILGQAKPYEQYF
TGTGCCAGCAGCTTAGGCATCCTGGGACAGGCTAAGCCCTACGAGCAGTACTTC
>TRBJ2-3|TRBD2|few|TRBV7-2
CASSGIHSGRSGDTQYF
TGTGCCAGCAGCGGAATCCATAGCGGGAGGTCGGGAGATACGCAGTATTTT
>TRBJ1-1|TRBD1|-|TRBV10-3
CAASLGTADTEAFF
TGTGCCGCGTCGCTGGGGACAGCCGACACTGAAGCTTTCTTT
>TRBJ2-1|-|-|TRBV19
CASSTSRQGRDEQFF
TGTGCCAGTAGTACCTCCCGGCAGGGGAGAGATGAGCAGTTCTTC
>TRBJ2-5|TRBD1|few|TRBV2
CASRKGTAEETQYF
TGTGCCAGCAGGAAAGGGACAGCCGAAGAGACCCAGTACTTC
>TRBJ1-2|-|-|TRBV7-9
CASSLAGADYGYTF
TGTGCCAGCAGCCTTGCGGGGGCAGACTATGGCTACACCTTC
>TRBJ2-2|-|few|TRBV29-1
CSVDSASGELFF
TGCAGCGTTGATAGCGCGTCCGGGGAGCTGTTTTTT
>TRBJ1-2|-|many|TRBV2
CASSEVGGYTYGYTF
TGTGCCAGCAGTGAAGTCGGCGGATACACCTATGGCTACACCTTC
>TRBJ1-1|TRBD1|few|TRBV5-1
CASSWGQTLYTEAFF
TGCGCCAGCAGCTGGGGACAGACTCTTTACACTGAAGCTTTCTTT
>TRBJ2-2|TRBD2|-|TRBV4-1
CASSPRGLAGGSGELFF
TGCGCCAGCAGCCCCCGCGGACTAGCGGGGGGATCCGGGGAGCTGTTTTTT
>TRBJ1-4|TRBD1|-|TRBV27
CASSTRTGATNEKLFF
TGTGCCAGCAGTACCAGGACAGGGGCAACTAATGAAAAACTGTTTTTT
>TRBJ1-1|TRBD1|-|TRBV30
CAWKQGASANTEAFF
TGTGCCTGGAAACAGGGGGCATCGGCGAACACTGAAGCTTTCTTT
>TRBJ1-2|TRBD1|-|TRBV7-9
CASSLQGVYGYTF
TGTGCCAGCAGCTTACAGGGGGTCTATGGCTACACCTTC
>TRBJ2-3|-|many|TRBV7-2
CASSSGLTTDTQYF
TGTGCCAGCAGCTCCGGACTGACCACAGATACGCAGTATTTT
>TRBJ2-7|TRBD2|few|TRBV29-1
CSVVWDYSYEQYF
TGCAGCGTTGTTTGGGACTACTCGTACGAGCAGTACTTC
>TRBJ1-2|-|few|TRBV7-3
CASSFDGNYGYTF
TGTGCCAGCAGCTTTGACGGGAACTATGGCTACACCTTC
>TRBJ2-3|TRBD1|-|TRBV5-1
CASSPGQATDTQYF
TGCGCCAGCAGCCCAGGACAGGCTACAGATACGCAGTATTTT
>TRBJ1-5|-|-|TRBV7-9
CASSLGASSYSNQPQHF
TGTGCCAGCAGCTTAGGGGCCTCCTCTTATAGCAATCAGCCCCAGCATTTT
>TRBJ2-6|-|few|TRBV5-1
CASSLGQAGANVLTF
TGCGCCAGCAGCTTGGGTCAGGCTGGGGCCAACGTCCTGACTTTC
>TRBJ2-7|-|few|TRBV7-2
CASSLGRGAYEQYF
TGTGCCAGCAGCCTGGGGAGGGGGGCCTACGAGCAGTACTTC
>TRBJ2-1|-|few|TRBV4-3
CASSPGGMSSYNEQFF
TGCGCCAGCAGCCCAGGCGGGATGAGCTCCTACAATGAGCAGTTCTTC
>TRBJ2-5|TRBD1|-|TRBV11-3
CASSPGGQVPEWTQYF
TGTGCCAGCAGCCCCGGGGGACAGGTACCCGAATGGACCCAGTACTTC
>TRBJ1-3|-|few|TRBV2
CASSITGAGNTIYF
TGTGCCAGCAGCATCACGGGAGCTGGAAACACCATATATTTT
>TRBJ2-4|TRBD2|few|TRBV5-1
CASSLASGRDIQYF
TGCGCCAGCAGCTTGGCTAGCGGGAGAGACATTCAGTACTTC
>TRBJ1-2|-|-|TRBV7-9
CAISRDSYGYTF
TGTGCCATATCGCGGGATTCCTATGGCTACACCTTC
>TRBJ1-2|TRBD1|-|TRBV5-6
CASSADRAGSYGYTF
TGTGCCAGCAGCGCGGACAGGGCAGGCTCCTATGGCTACACCTTC
>TRBJ2-7|TRBD2|few|TRBV2
CASSIAGWSYEQYF
TGTGCCAGCAGTATAGCGGGATGGTCCTACGAGCAGTACTTC
>TRBJ2-5|-|-|TRBV2
CASSGNQETQYF
TGTGCCAGCTCCGGGAACCAAGAGACCCAGTACTTC
>TRBJ2-5|-|-|TRBV5-4
CASSLDGRTQYF
TGTGCCAGCAGCTTGGACGGGAGGACCCAGTACTTC
>TRBJ1-2|TRBD1|-|TRBV7-9
CASSLADRDSGYTF
TGTGCCAGCAGCTTAGCGGACAGGGACAGTGGCTACACCTTC
>TRBJ2-5|TRBD1|-|TRBV5-1
CASSFGQGETQYF
TGCGCCAGCAGCTTTGGACAGGGGGAGACCCAGTACTTC
>TRBJ1-5|-|-|TRBV27
CASSSTSSNQPQHF
TGTGCCAGCAGTTCCACTTCTAGCAATCAGCCCCAGCATTTT
>TRBJ2-1|TRBD2|few|TRBV7-6
CASSLASGNDEQFF
TGTGCCAGCAGCTTGGCTAGCGGGAACGATGAGCAGTTCTTC
>TRBJ2-1|TRBD2|few|TRBV7-9
CASSLGGSYEQFF
TGTGCCAGCAGCCTGGGGGGGTCCTATGAGCAGTTCTTC
>TRBJ2-3|TRBD2|-|TRBV10-3
CAISGRGAPADTQYF
TGTGCCATCAGTGGGCGGGGGGCCCCCGCAGATACGCAGTATTTT
>TRBJ2-1|-|-|TRBV7-3
CASSLVGLGNEQFF
TGTGCCAGCAGCTTAGTGGGACTGGGGAATGAGCAGTTCTTC
>TRBJ1-4|TRBD1|few|TRBV7-9
CASSSSTGTEKLFF
TGTGCCAGCAGCTCGTCGACAGGGACGGAAAAACTGTTTTTT
>TRBJ2-5|-|-|TRBV20-1
CSVRGVETQYF
TGCAGTGTCAGAGGAGTGGAGACCCAGTACTTC
>TRBJ1-1|-|-|TRBV7-2
CASSARRAGSTEAFF
TGTGCCAGCAGCGCCCGAAGAGCTGGGAGCACTGAAGCTTTCTTT
>TRBJ2-6|TRBD2|few|TRBV5-1
CASSLGLAGSGANVLTF
TGCGCCAGCAGCTTGGGACTAGCGGGCTCTGGGGCCAACGTCCTGACTTTC
>TRBJ2-1|TRBD2|-|TRBV5-1
CASSLRRTSGSISSYNEQFF
TGCGCCAGCAGCTTACGACGGACTAGCGGGAGTATCAGCTCCTACAATGAGCAGTTCTTC
>TRBJ1-1|-|-|TRBV7-2
CASSSQGESTEAFF
TGTGCCAGCAGCTCACAGGGTGAGAGCACTGAAGCTTTCTTT
>TRBJ1-5|-|-|TRBV7-9
CASSPPGENQPQHF
TGTGCCAGCAGCCCCCCGGGAGAGAATCAGCCCCAGCATTTT
>TRBJ1-1|TRBD1|-|TRBV5-1
CASSLEYRGGTEAFF
TGCGCCAGCAGCTTGGAATACAGGGGAGGAACTGAAGCTTTCTTT
>TRBJ1-5|-|-|TRBV5-6
CASSLNGRINQPQHF
TGTGCCAGCAGCTTGAACGGCAGGATAAATCAGCCCCAGCATTTT
>TRBJ2-5|TRBD2|-|TRBV5-1
CASSPLGSGGHSVAETQYF
TGCGCCAGCAGTCCCCTGGGAAGCGGGGGCCACTCGGTTGCAGAGACCCAGTACTTC
>TRBJ1-2|TRBD1|few|TRBV18
CASSPNRGQVYGYTF
TGTGCCAGCTCACCAAACAGGGGGCAAGTCTATGGCTACACCTTC
>TRBJ2-5|-|many|TRBV7-8
CASSLHGETQYF
TGTGCCAGCAGCTTACATGGCGAGACCCAGTACTTC
>TRBJ2-5|TRBD1|-|TRBV10-2
CASSVLTGGETQYF
TGCGCCAGCAGTGTACTTACAGGGGGAGAGACCCAGTACTTC
>TRBJ2-1|-|many|TRBV7-9
CASSYASENNEQFF
TGTGCCAGCAGCTACGCCAGCGAGAACAATGAGCAGTTCTTC